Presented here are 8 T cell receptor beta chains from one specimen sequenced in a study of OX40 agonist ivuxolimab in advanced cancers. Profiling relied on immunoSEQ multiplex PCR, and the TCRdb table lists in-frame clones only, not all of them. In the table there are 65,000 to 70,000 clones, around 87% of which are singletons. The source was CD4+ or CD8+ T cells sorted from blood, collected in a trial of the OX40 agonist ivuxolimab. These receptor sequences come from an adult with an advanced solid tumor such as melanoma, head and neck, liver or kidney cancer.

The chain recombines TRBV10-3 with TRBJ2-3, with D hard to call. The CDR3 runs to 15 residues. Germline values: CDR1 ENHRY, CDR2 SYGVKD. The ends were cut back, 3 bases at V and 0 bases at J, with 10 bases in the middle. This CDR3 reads CAISDGTTSTDTQYF. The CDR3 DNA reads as TGTGCCATCAGTGATGGCACAACTAGCACAGATACGCAGTATTTT.

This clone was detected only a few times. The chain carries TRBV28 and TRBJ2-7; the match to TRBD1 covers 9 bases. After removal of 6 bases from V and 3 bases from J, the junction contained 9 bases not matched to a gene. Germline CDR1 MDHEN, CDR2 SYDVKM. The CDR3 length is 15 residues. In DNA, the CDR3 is TGTGCCAGCAGGGATCCGGGACAGGGAGGCTACGAGCAGTACTTC. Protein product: CASRDPGQGGYEQYF. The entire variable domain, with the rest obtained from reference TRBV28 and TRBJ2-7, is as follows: DVKVTQSSRYLVKRTGEKVFLECVQDMDHENMFWYRQDPGLGLRLIYFSYDVKMKEKGDIPEGYSVSREKKERFSLILESASTNQTSMYLCASRDPGQGGYEQYFGPGTRLTVT.

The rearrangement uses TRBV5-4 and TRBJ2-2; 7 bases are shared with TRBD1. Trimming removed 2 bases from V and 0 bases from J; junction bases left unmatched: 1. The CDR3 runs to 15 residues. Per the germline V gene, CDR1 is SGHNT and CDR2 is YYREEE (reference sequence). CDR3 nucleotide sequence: TGTGCCAGCAGCTTTGGACAGGCGAACACCGGGGAGCTGTTTTTT. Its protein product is CASSFGQANTGELFF.

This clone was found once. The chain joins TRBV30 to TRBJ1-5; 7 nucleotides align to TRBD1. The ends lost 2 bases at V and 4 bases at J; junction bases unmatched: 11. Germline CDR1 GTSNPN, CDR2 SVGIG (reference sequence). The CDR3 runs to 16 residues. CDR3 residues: CAWSRLSGGKNQPQHF. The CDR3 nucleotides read TGTGCCTGGAGTAGGCTCTCAGGGGGGAAAAATCAGCCCCAGCATTTT.

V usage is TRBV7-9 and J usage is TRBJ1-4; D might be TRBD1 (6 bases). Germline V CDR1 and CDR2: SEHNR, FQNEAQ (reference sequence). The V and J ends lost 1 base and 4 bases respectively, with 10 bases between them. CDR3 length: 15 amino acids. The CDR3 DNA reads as TGTGCCAGCAGCTTAGGGGCAGGGGTTAATGAAAAACTGTTTTTT. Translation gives CASSLGAGVNEKLFF.

DNA of the CDR3: TGTGCCAGCGCCGCGGACAGGGTGGGTGAAAAACTGTTTTTT. This gives the protein CASAADRVGEKLFF. The chain uses TRBV2 and TRBJ1-4; TRBD1 aligns across 8 bases. Trimming took 8 bases from V and 7 from J; bases not matched to a gene: 9. Germline loops: CDR1 SNHLY, CDR2 FYNNEI. The CDR3 is 14 residues long.

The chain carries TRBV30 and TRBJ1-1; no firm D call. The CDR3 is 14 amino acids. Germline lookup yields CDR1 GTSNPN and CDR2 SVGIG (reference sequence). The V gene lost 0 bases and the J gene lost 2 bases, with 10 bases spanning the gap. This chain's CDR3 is CAWSVLKGNTEAFF. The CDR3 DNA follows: TGTGCCTGGAGTGTTTTGAAGGGAAACACTGAAGCTTTCTTT.

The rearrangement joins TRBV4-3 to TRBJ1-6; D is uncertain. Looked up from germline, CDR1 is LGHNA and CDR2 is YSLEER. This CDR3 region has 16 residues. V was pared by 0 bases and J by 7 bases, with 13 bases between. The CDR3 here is CASSQEVSEGNSPLHF. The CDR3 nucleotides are TGCGCCAGCAGCCAAGAAGTGTCGGAGGGCAATTCACCCCTCCACTTT.